Below, 7 T cell receptor beta chains from the same sample are listed, as sequenced in a study of patients and donors after allogeneic stem cell transplantation. TCRdb recomputed calls from the RT-PCR reads with MiXCR, one row per CDR3 protein. The sample shows more than 850,000 distinct CDR3 sequences, roughly 17% of them seen only once. The sample taken for sequencing was blood, either unsorted or a sorted T cell fraction (not recorded which). All receptors derive from a human donor who was either an allogeneic HSCT recipient or a stem cell or donor lymphocyte infusion donor (not recorded which). It is not recorded whose cells these are; they may come from a transplant donor.

This clonotype was detected a few times. This chain links TRBV27 with TRBJ2-5; D gene uncertain. The CDR3 covers 12 residues. Germline CDR1 reads MNHEY; CDR2 reads SMNVEV (reference sequence). Trimming cost V 7 bases and J 5 bases, with 11 bases left between them. The CDR3 sequence is CASNGWVETQYF. The CDR3 DNA reads TGTGCCAGCAACGGCTGGGTGGAGACCCAGTACTTC.

This clonotype was found a few times. The chain links TRBV2 to TRBJ1-5; D remains ambiguous. The CDR3 is 14 amino acids. Germline V gene lookup returns CDR1 SNHLY and CDR2 FYNNEI. Trimming removed 2 bases from V and 6 bases from J, with 11 bases in between. CDR3 bases: TGTGCCAGCAGTGAATTACGGGGAATTCAGCCCCAGCATTTT. Encoded protein: CASSELRGIQPQHF.

The V gene is TRBV14, the J gene TRBJ2-1; TRBD2 agrees at 9 bases. The CDR3 sequence is 16 residues long. Unmatched junction bases numbered 9, after V lost 3 bases and J lost 6 bases. CDR1 is SGHDN and CDR2 is FVKESK in the germline V gene. This CDR3 reads CASSQRLAGSGNEQFF. In DNA form, the CDR3 reads TGTGCCAGCAGCCAGCGGCTAGCGGGGTCAGGCAATGAGCAGTTCTTC.

The chain combines TRBV29-1 with TRBJ1-5; maybe TRBD1 (6 bases). V was trimmed by 4 bases and J by 2 bases, leaving 12 bases between them. This CDR3 contains 14 residues. Germline V gives CDR1 SQVTM, CDR2 ANQGSEA. CDR3: CSVAGGAGNQPQHF. The CDR3 DNA reads TGCAGCGTTGCCGGGGGGGCCGGCAATCAGCCCCAGCATTTT. Full variable domain (outside the CDR3, taken from reference TRBV29-1 and TRBJ1-5): SAVISQKPSRDICQRGTSLTIQCQVDSQVTMMFWYRQQPGQSLTLIATANQGSEATYESGFVIDKFPISRPNLTFSTLTVSNMSPEDSSIYLCSVAGGAGNQPQHFGDGTRLSIL.

The chain links TRBV7-9 to TRBJ2-1, with 7 bases lining up with TRBD2. The CDR3 spans 16 residues. V lost 1 base, J lost 6 bases, and 9 bases stayed unmatched. The germline gives CDR1 SEHNR, CDR2 FQNEAQ (reference sequence). CDR3 protein: CASSLGRGIEGNEQFF. The CDR3 coding sequence is TGTGCCAGCAGCTTAGGGCGGGGGATAGAGGGCAATGAGCAGTTCTTC.

This clonotype was detected only a few times. The CDR3 DNA reads TGTGCCAGCAGTTTAGCGTTGGGCAGGGGACTGGAGACCCAGTACTTC. This encodes CASSLALGRGLETQYF. The chain employs TRBV12-3 or TRBV12-4 and TRBJ2-5, with D perhaps matching TRBD1 or TRBD2 (6 bases each). Between the trimmed V and J ends, which lost 0 bases and 5 bases, there was a span of 16 bases. The CDR3 contains 16 residues.

This clonotype was counted a few times. The genes are TRBV6-1 and TRBJ1-5; TRBD1 is a possible D gene (6 bases). CDR3 length: 14 residues. Germline CDR1 is MNHNS and CDR2 is SASEGT. The V end was cut by 9 bases, the J end by 4 bases, with 16 bases between. CDR3 nucleotide sequence: TGTGCCAGTGGGCCCGGGACACTTAATCAGCCCCAGCATTTT. Protein product: CASGPGTLNQPQHF.